This T cell receptor (beta chain) was retrieved from a study of radiotherapy plus CTLA-4 blockade in lung cancer. Unmatched junction bases numbered 8, after V lost 3 bases and J lost 5 bases. The CDR3 extends over 15 amino acids. Per the germline V gene, CDR1 is PRHDT and CDR2 is FYEKMQ (reference sequence). Sequenced by immunoSEQ multiplex PCR; TCRdb stores in-frame clones only, minus some. Seen here are around 72,000 clones, roughly 80% observed once, and the top ten hold about 6.7%. The TCR comes from a human donor with non-small cell lung cancer who had a complete response to radiotherapy plus ipilimumab. The source was peripheral blood, collected from a patient treated with radiotherapy plus ipilimumab. The rearrangement uses TRBV13 and TRBJ1-1; the match to TRBD1 covers 8 bases. The CDR3 DNA sequence: TGTGCCAGCAGCTTTGGACAGGGCCGAGGAACTGAAGCTTTCTTT. Translation: CASSFGQGRGTEAFF.